These 17 T cell receptor beta chains originate from one sample sequenced in a study of blood T cell repertoires in COVID-19. Generated by immunoSEQ multiplex PCR, the TCRdb table keeps only in-frame clones and is missing some. The sample has about 17,000 clones; more than 75% are singletons. Sequencing was done on a sample of peripheral blood. These receptors all stem from a man between 60 and 75 years old with active or convalescent COVID-19.

The chain combines TRBV4-1 with TRBJ2-5, with TRBD2 matching 8 bases. Per germline, CDR1 MGHRA and CDR2 YSYEKL. Trimming cost V 0 bases and J 5 bases; bases outside gene matches: 11. The CDR3 loop spans 17 amino acids. The CDR3 bases are TGCGCCAGCAGCCAAGACGTTACGGGGGGGCCTTGGGAGACCCAGTACTTC. It encodes CASSQDVTGGPWETQYF.

The chain couples TRBV28 to TRBJ2-3, with 10 positions matching TRBD2. Per the germline V gene, CDR1 is MDHEN and CDR2 is SYDVKM. The CDR3 loop spans 14 amino acids. J lost 4 bases, V lost 11 bases, and 9 bases had no gene match. CDR3 loop: CAHQERGGPDTQYF. The CDR3 nucleotides read TGTGCCCACCAGGAGCGGGGGGGACCAGATACGCAGTATTTT.

The chain has TRBV5-1 and TRBJ1-4, with D unresolved. The germline V gene encodes CDR1 SGHRS and CDR2 YFSETQ. This CDR3 is built from 16 residues. V lost 5 bases, J lost 3 bases, and 17 bases lay in between. CDR3 in amino acids: CASSQVSPTSNEKLFF. Written as DNA, the CDR3 is TGCGCCAGCAGTCAGGTCAGCCCAACCTCTAATGAAAAACTGTTTTTT.

The chain couples TRBV7-9 to TRBJ1-5, with D hard to call. V was trimmed by 1 base and J by 6 bases, leaving 4 bases between them. There are 12 residues in the CDR3. The germline gives CDR1 SEHNR, CDR2 FQNEAQ (reference sequence). DNA of the CDR3: TGTGCCAGCAGCTTAGGGAGTCAGCCCCAGCATTTT. Protein sequence: CASSLGSQPQHF.

The chain uses TRBV9 and TRBJ1-6; D unclear. Trimming left V 0 bases short and J 10 bases short, with 14 bases between. The CDR3 contains 15 residues. Germline loops: CDR1 SGDLS, CDR2 YYNGEE. CDR3 sequence reads: CASSVGGGIGSPLHF. In DNA, the CDR3 is TGTGCCAGCAGCGTAGGGGGAGGTATCGGGTCACCCCTCCACTTT.

This rearrangement joins TRBV12-3 or TRBV12-4 to TRBJ2-1; D unclear. V shed 2 bases and J shed 7 bases, with 9 bases lying between them. This CDR3 comprises 13 residues. CDR3 in amino acids: CASSLNRWNEQFF. The DNA of the CDR3 is TGTGCCAGCAGTTTAAACCGGTGGAATGAGCAGTTCTTC.

The DNA for the CDR3 is TGTGCCAGCAGCTTGGTCGACAGGAGCAATTCACCCCTCCACTTT. It is translated as CASSLVDRSNSPLHF. V usage is TRBV5-6 and J usage is TRBJ1-6, with D perhaps matching TRBD1 (6 bases). The germline V gene has CDR1 SGHDT and CDR2 YYEEEE. This CDR3 is 15 amino acids long. Trimming pared 0 bases from V and 7 bases from J, leaving 11 bases between.

In its sample, this clone was seen many times. This chain uses TRBV16 with TRBJ1-5, with 7 bases fitting TRBD1. The germline V gene has CDR1 KGHSY and CDR2 FQNENV. The CDR3 spans 15 residues. Unmatched junction bases numbered 2, after V lost 0 bases and J lost 3 bases. Written as DNA, the CDR3 is TGTGCCAGCAGCCAATCGGGACAGTACAATCAGCCCCAGCATTTT. Its protein is CASSQSGQYNQPQHF.

The rearrangement links TRBV5-1 to TRBJ2-5; D call uncertain. V lost 4 bases and J 2 bases, leaving 9 bases between the germline ends. This CDR3 spans 13 amino acids. Germline loops: CDR1 SGHRS, CDR2 YFSETQ. DNA of the CDR3: TGCGCCAGCAGCCAATCAACACAAGAGACCCAGTACTTC. Protein product: CASSQSTQETQYF.

This clone was picked up one time. The rearrangement links TRBV24-1 to TRBJ1-2, with D unresolved. CDR1 is KGHDR, CDR2 SFDVKD, per germline. The germline V and J ends were trimmed by 4 bases and 4 bases, with 9 bases remaining between them. The CDR3 covers 13 residues. CDR3 sequence reads: CATSESGRYGYTF. DNA for the CDR3: TGTGCCACCAGTGAAAGCGGACGCTATGGCTACACCTTC.

In nucleotides, the CDR3 is TGTGCCAGCAGCTTAGGGTACGACAGGGGGGCGAGTGAAGCTTTCTTT. Translated: CASSLGYDRGASEAFF. The V call is TRBV11-2, the J call TRBJ1-1; 9 nucleotides agree with TRBD1. The length of the CDR3 is 16 residues. J was trimmed by 7 bases and V by 1 base; bases with no gene match: 10. Germline-derived CDR1 and CDR2 are SGHAT and FQNNGV. The full variable domain, rest sourced from reference TRBV11-2 and TRBJ1-1, is EAGVAQSPRYKIIEKRQSVAFWCNPISGHATLYWYQQILGQGPKLLIQFQNNGVVDDSQLPKDRFSAERLKGVDSTLKIQPAKLEDSAVYLCASSLGYDRGASEAFFGQGTRLTVV.

The rearrangement uses TRBV29-1 and TRBJ2-1; D is perhaps TRBD2 (6 bases). Germline lookup yields CDR1 SQVTM and CDR2 ANQGSEA. The CDR3 spans 12 residues. V gave up 6 bases and J gave up 9 bases, with 15 bases separating them. CDR3 loop: CSVGGTGGEQFF. The CDR3 nucleotides are TGCAGCGTCGGGGGAACAGGAGGTGAGCAGTTCTTC.

In its sample, this clone was seen a few times. The chain joins TRBV11-3 to TRBJ1-4; 7 positions match TRBD1. The CDR3 is made up of 16 amino acids. J lost 5 bases, V lost 5 bases, and 11 bases had no gene match. From germline, CDR1 is SGHNT and CDR2 YENEEA. In DNA form, the CDR3 reads TGTGCCAGCAGCATTCCCATTACAGGGGAGAATGAAAAACTGTTTTTT. Its translation is CASSIPITGENEKLFF.

CDR3 coding DNA: TGTGCCAGCAGTTACTCCCGACATACGAATCAGCCCCAGCATTTT. Its protein is CASSYSRHTNQPQHF. The chain combines TRBV6-5 with TRBJ1-5; D not resolved. Germline values: CDR1 MNHEY, CDR2 SVGAGI. The CDR3 has 15 residues. V lost 0 bases to trimming and J lost 4 bases, with 10 bases between them.

The chain combines TRBV10-2 with TRBJ1-1, with 7 bases lining up with TRBD1. The length of the CDR3 is 16 residues. The ends lost 5 bases at V and 4 bases at J; junction bases unmatched: 13. Germline lookup yields CDR1 WSHSY and CDR2 SAAADI. The CDR3, as DNA: TGCGCCAGCAGTTTTTCTCCGGGACAGCCCTCCACTGAAGCTTTCTTT. Translation gives CASSFSPGQPSTEAFF.

This clone occurred a few times. The chain couples TRBV27 to TRBJ2-7; D unresolved. The germline V gene has CDR1 MNHEY and CDR2 SMNVEV (reference sequence). V was cut by 8 bases and J by 2 bases, with 10 bases left in between. CDR3 length equals 12 residues. This CDR3 is CASGPQTYEQYF. CDR3 DNA: TGTGCCAGCGGGCCACAGACCTACGAGCAGTACTTC.

This chain links TRBV2 with TRBJ2-3, with TRBD2 identical over 11 bases. The V gene's germline CDR1 is SNHLY and CDR2 FYNNEI. Trimming removed 8 bases from V and 5 bases from J; junction bases left unmatched: 9. CDR3 length: 15 amino acids. The CDR3 nucleotides read TGTGCCAGCTTTAGCGGGGGGGCCTTTCAAGATACGCAGTATTTT. It yields the protein CASFSGGAFQDTQYF.